This T cell receptor beta chain came from a study of T-cell memory formation after mild COVID-19. Study-level background: TCR clusters were mostly donor specific. Study findings and constraints: Clones that contracted from day 15 to 85 were balanced CD4/CD8, while later expanders leaned CD4+. Cross-reactive memory apparently joined, as some responding clones appeared in pre-infection memory. CD4+ clones that contracted lay mainly in CM and EM; CD8+ ones lay in EMRA.

TCRdb re-called the 5' RACE reads with MiXCR, one entry per CDR3 protein. Of around 420,000 distinct CDR3 sequences listed, approximately 25% are singletons. With respect to this clonotype: The target antigen is unknown.

V was pared by 11 bases and J by 1 base, with 8 bases between. Per germline, CDR1 LGHNA and CDR2 YNFKEQ. The CDR3 covers 11 residues. This TCR derives from an adult woman who had mild COVID-19 (a few samples of this study predate the infection). Cell type and time point are not known. The chain combines TRBV4-2 with TRBJ1-2, with D uncertain. Sequencing was performed on PBMCs or a T cell subset sorted from them (not recorded which). The CDR3 coding sequence is TGTGCCTGTAGTATTAACTATGGCTACACCTTC. This encodes CACSINYGYTF.